This T cell receptor (beta chain) is drawn from a study of regulatory T cells in long-lasting Graves disease (dated by TCRdb to about 2021). Study-wide context: Antithyroid drugs had been taken for less than 3 months by newly diagnosed Graves' disease patients. The study was registered as a clinical trial and conducted in China. This study used TCR sequencing and RNA sequencing of peripheral blood to compare persistent Graves' disease patients against newly diagnosed Graves' disease patients. A total of roughly 35 samples underwent TCR sequencing, from about 13 patients with persistent Graves' disease and approximately 20 patients with newly diagnosed Graves' disease. General conclusions and limits of the study: Preferential use of TRBV28, TRBJ1-2 and TRBJ2-5 was observed in persistent disease, whereas TRBV20-1 and TRBJ2-1 were favored in newly diagnosed disease. Because the primary lesion, thyroid tissue, could not be accessed, the study looked at peripheral blood alone. Persistent Graves' disease patients showed lower TCR Shannon entropy and fewer highly expanded clones than newly diagnosed patients, suggesting clonal expansion. The authors noted that the small sample size was a limitation that may lower accuracy. A larger number of public clonotypes was shared among persistent patients (around 3,000) than among newly diagnosed patients (around 870). Sequencing and analysis were limited to the TCR beta chain.

A note on this clonotype: Its cognate antigen has yet to be identified. Base quality data are lacking; no much larger clone is found one base away.

The sample's time point label, in plain terms: newly diagnosed GD, antithyroid drugs for less than 3 months. RNA was extracted from PBMCs in TRIzol for both TCR sequencing and RNA sequencing. The diagnosis of Graves' disease followed American Thyroid Association guidelines. The patients came from an endocrinology department in Xi'an, China. Each patient gave approximately 9.7 milliliters of peripheral blood, collected in an EDTA anticoagulant tube. Ficoll Paque Plus density gradient separation was used to isolate PBMCs, and no further T cell sorting was performed. An Agilent 2100 Bioanalyzer and agarose gel were used to assess RNA quality, and a NanoDrop 2000 was used to measure RNA concentration. The library was produced with multiplex PCR. For sequencing, an Illumina HiSeq 4000 was employed. iRepertoire HTBI primers and Arm-PCR amplification of CDR3 regions were used to construct TCR beta libraries. Before sequencing, the PCR products went through gel purification. As for how the authors treated the data: Across samples, about 63 TRBV and 15 or so TRBJ segments were identified and used for gene usage analysis of CDR3 amino acid clonotypes. Filtered high-quality paired reads were merged into contigs using COPE and FqMerger. Contigs were aligned with BLAST to IMGT TRBV, TRBD and TRBJ reference genes, and CDR3 was defined per IMGT. Any clonotype with a frequency above 0.1% was classified as a highly expanded clone. Shannon entropy served as the measure of repertoire diversity, while the Gini coefficient captured V-J evenness. A clonotype found in more than one individual was treated as public. TCRdb's own reprocessing of the public reads used fastp at Q25 and MiXCR and kept productive beta chains. All rows with the same CDR3 protein become a single entry with the most common DNA and genes. The V and J calls were not made by the authors but by TCRdb's processing. The sample table lists 300,000 to 450,000 distinct CDR3 sequences, roughly 16% of them with a count of one. Approximately 22% of the sample goes to the ten largest clones.

V is pared back by 5 bases and J by 10 bases, with 12 bases lying between the germline termini. As encoded in the germline V gene, CDR1 is SGHTA while CDR2 is FQGNSA. The CDR3 starts with the cysteine, ends with the phenylalanine, and has 12 residues. The sequence is cut down to CDR3 DNA, 36 bases in frame from base 1. This chain is built from TRBV7-2 and TRBJ2-1; the D gene is perhaps TRBD1 or TRBD2, as each covers 5 bases. The input for sequencing was peripheral blood mononuclear cells (PBMCs), taken at new diagnosis, from a patient treated with antithyroid drugs. This sequence was found in a female donor with Graves disease. The CDR3 has the sequence CASSTPGREQFF. The DNA is as follows: TGTGCCAGCAGCACACCGGGGCGCGAGCAGTTCTTC.